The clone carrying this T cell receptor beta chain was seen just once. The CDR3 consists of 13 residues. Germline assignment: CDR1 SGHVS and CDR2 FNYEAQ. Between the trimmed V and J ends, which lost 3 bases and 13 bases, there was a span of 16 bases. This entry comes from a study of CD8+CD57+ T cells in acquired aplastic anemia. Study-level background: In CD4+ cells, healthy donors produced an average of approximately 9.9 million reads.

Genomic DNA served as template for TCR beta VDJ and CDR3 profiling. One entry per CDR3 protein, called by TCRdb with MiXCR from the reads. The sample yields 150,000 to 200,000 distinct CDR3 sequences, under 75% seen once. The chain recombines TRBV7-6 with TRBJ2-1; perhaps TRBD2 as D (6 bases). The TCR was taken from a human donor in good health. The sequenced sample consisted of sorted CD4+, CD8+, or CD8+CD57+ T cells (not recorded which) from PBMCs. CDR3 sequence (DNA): TGTGCCAGCAGCTTGGAGGGGACCACTGATCAGTTCTTC. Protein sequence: CASSLEGTTDQFF. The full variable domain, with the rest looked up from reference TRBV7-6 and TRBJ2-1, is GAGVSQSPRYKVTKRGQDVALRCDPISGHVSLYWYRQALGQGPEFLTYFNYEAQQDKSGLPNDRFSAERPEGSISTLTIQRTEQRDSAMYRCASSLEGTTDQFFGPGTRLTVL.